What follows describes a single TCR beta chain. Some clones are missing from TCRdb's copy, which holds only in-frame ones; the method was immunoSEQ multiplex PCR. The table lists 250,000 to 350,000 clones, around 90% of them singletons. The sample comes from a study of blood T cell repertoires in COVID-19. The CDR3 is made up of 15 amino acids. The germline gives CDR1 SEHNR, CDR2 FQNEAQ (reference sequence). The V and J ends lost 1 base and 2 bases respectively, with 8 bases between them. The clonotype comes from a woman in her twenties or thirties who had recovered from COVID-19. The V call is TRBV7-9, the J call TRBJ1-4; possible D gene TRBD1, 5 bases. Sequencing was done on a sample of PBMCs or T cells enriched from blood (not recorded which). CDR3 coding DNA: TGTGCCAGCAGCTTAGAGGGGCCGACTAATGAAAAACTGTTTTTT. Protein: CASSLEGPTNEKLFF.